This TCR beta chain came from a study of glioma-infiltrating T cells after dendritic cell vaccination. The repertoire was sequenced with immunoSEQ multiplex PCR; TCRdb's copy has only in-frame clones and lacks some. The sample consists of about 73,000 clones, 82% of them appearing once. V lost 0 bases and J 3 bases, leaving 13 bases between the germline ends. This CDR3 region has 15 residues. Germline V lookup: CDR1 SGHRS, CDR2 YFSETQ. The sample consisted of blood, taken before dendritic cell vaccination. The source of this sequence is a human donor with glioblastoma. The chain couples TRBV5-1 to TRBJ2-7; weak D call: TRBD2 (7 bases). CDR3 residues: CASSLGGGRDYEQYF. CDR3 DNA: TGCGCCAGCAGCTTGGGCGGGGGCCGGGACTACGAGCAGTACTTC.